The 17 T cell receptor beta chains in this list originate from one sample, sequenced in a study of T-cell memory formation after mild COVID-19. Via MiXCR, TCRdb re-called the 5' RACE reads, giving one row per CDR3 protein. This table holds about 400,000 distinct CDR3 sequences, 13% to 15% found once. Sequenced material: PBMCs or a T cell subset sorted from them (not recorded which). These receptors all stem from a young man who had mild COVID-19 (a few samples of this study predate the infection). Cell type and time point are not known.

This clonotype ranks as medium-sized. This chain's CDR3 is CASSGKGLAGETQYF. The CDR3 DNA sequence: TGTGCCAGCAGCGGGAAGGGACTAGCGGGAGAGACCCAGTACTTC. The chain recombines TRBV7-2 with TRBJ2-5; TRBD2 matches 12 bases. V dropped 5 bases and J dropped 4; count of bases not matched to a gene: 5. Germline values: CDR1 SGHTA, CDR2 FQGNSA. The CDR3 covers 15 residues. Combining the CDR3 with reference TRBV7-2 and TRBJ2-5 gives the whole variable domain GAGVSQSPSNKVTEKGKDVELRCDPISGHTALYWYRQSLGQGLEFLIYFQGNSAPDKSGLPSDRFSAERTGGSVSTLTIQRTQQEDSAVYLCASSGKGLAGETQYFGPGTRLLVL.

The chain has TRBV4-2 and TRBJ1-1, with D perhaps matching TRBD1 (5 bases). Trimming removed 0 bases from V and 5 bases from J, with 10 bases in between. The CDR3 length is 14 residues. CDR1 and CDR2 from the germline V gene are LGHNA and YNFKEQ. The CDR3 region has the DNA TGTGCCAGCAGCCAAGATATCAGGGAGACTGAAGCTTTCTTT. This codes for CASSQDIRETEAFF.

The gene calls are TRBV7-9 and TRBJ1-1; the match to TRBD1 covers 9 bases. V lost 7 bases and J lost 5; bases outside the gene matches: 5. This CDR3 region has 13 residues. CDR1 is SEHNR and CDR2 is FQNEAQ in the germline V gene (reference sequence). DNA for the CDR3: TGTGCCAGCACCCTTGGGACAGGGACTGAAGCTTTCTTT. This gives the protein CASTLGTGTEAFF.

For the CDR3, the DNA is TGCAGTGCTAGAGATGACTGGGCTTGGTGGTATAGCAATCAGCCCCAGCATTTT. Its protein is CSARDDWAWWYSNQPQHF. The V gene is TRBV20-1, the J gene TRBJ1-5; D is uncertain. V lost 0 bases to trimming and J lost 0 bases, with 18 bases between them. This CDR3 spans 18 amino acids. Germline V gene data show CDR1 as DFQATT and CDR2 as SNEGSKA (reference sequence).

This clonotype occurred many times. The chain couples TRBV29-1 to TRBJ2-7; 8 bases line up with TRBD2. CDR3 length equals 13 residues. The J segment lost 5 bases and the V segment lost 6 bases, leaving 9 bases of the junction unmatched. Germline V gene data show CDR1 as SQVTM and CDR2 as ANQGSEA. In DNA form, the CDR3 reads TGCAGCGTCGGGGGGGGCCTTAAGGACGAGCAGTACTTC. Translation: CSVGGGLKDEQYF.

Many counts were recorded for this clonotype. The chain carries TRBV2 and TRBJ1-5; D unclear. The CDR3 is 11 residues long. In germline, CDR1 is SNHLY, CDR2 FYNNEI. V was cut by 6 bases and J by 6 bases, with 6 bases left in between. The CDR3 reads CASRLIQPQHF. In DNA, the CDR3 is TGTGCCAGCAGATTGATTCAGCCCCAGCATTTT.

This clonotype was picked up a small number of times. This sequence joins TRBV20-1 and TRBJ2-4, with a tentative D call TRBD2 (6 bases). The V end was cut by 4 bases, the J end by 9 bases, with 13 bases between. Germline values: CDR1 DFQATT, CDR2 SNEGSKA (reference sequence). The CDR3 runs to 12 residues. CDR3 bases: TGCAGTGCTAAGGCGGGATCTACCATTCAGTACTTC. It specifies CSAKAGSTIQYF.

V gene TRBV4-2 combines with J gene TRBJ1-2; tentative D call: TRBD1 (5 bases). The CDR3 contains 13 residues. Trimming took off 4 bases at V and 6 bases at J, with 12 bases between the two ends. Looked up from germline, CDR1 is LGHNA and CDR2 is YNFKEQ. The CDR3 DNA reads as TGTGCCAGCAGCCGCCCGCAGGGAGATGGCTACACCTTC. This codes for CASSRPQGDGYTF.

This clonotype was counted only a few times. The rearrangement links TRBV7-2 to TRBJ2-3, with TRBD2 as a possible D gene (6 bases). The CDR3 runs 15 residues. The germline V gene has CDR1 SGHTA and CDR2 FQGNSA. V shed 10 bases and J shed 2 bases, with 19 bases lying between them. The CDR3 spells CATTQRGSVTDTQYF. The CDR3 bases are TGTGCCACCACCCAACGGGGGTCGGTCACAGATACGCAGTATTTT.

This clonotype has a count of ten or more. The gene calls are TRBV5-1 and TRBJ1-1; tentatively, D is TRBD1 (5 bases). V was trimmed by 1 base and J by 5 bases, leaving 12 bases between them. The germline gives CDR1 SGHRS, CDR2 YFSETQ. This CDR3 is built from 14 residues. CDR3 in DNA: TGCGCCAGCAGCTTGATGCAGGGTAGGACTGAAGCTTTCTTT. It translates to CASSLMQGRTEAFF.

The chain carries TRBV24-1 and TRBJ1-5, with a weak D call TRBD1 (5 bases). The CDR3 is made up of 13 amino acids. V lost 5 bases and J lost 6, with 10 bases in between. CDR1 KGHDR and CDR2 SFDVKD come from the germline V gene. CDR3 DNA: TGTGCCACCAGTGCCCGGGACCTTCAGCCCCAGCATTTT. It encodes CATSARDLQPQHF.

The table lists this clonotype with a few counts. The gene calls are TRBV20-1 and TRBJ1-2, with D perhaps TRBD1 (6 bases). The germline V gene encodes CDR1 DFQATT and CDR2 SNEGSKA (reference sequence). The germline V and J ends were trimmed by 0 bases and 5 bases, with 13 bases remaining between them. This CDR3 is built from 14 residues. CDR3 in amino acids: CSARERGIGYGYTF. CDR3 sequence (DNA): TGCAGTGCTAGAGAGAGGGGGATCGGTTATGGCTACACCTTC.

The V and J genes are TRBV6-5 and TRBJ2-1, with a weak D call TRBD2 (7 bases). Germline lookup yields CDR1 MNHEY and CDR2 SVGAGI. The V end lost 2 bases, the J end lost 4 bases, and 12 bases lay between the germline ends. The CDR3 spans 15 residues. CDR3 coding DNA: TGTGCCAGCAGTTACGGGGGGGGGCCATACAATGAGCAGTTCTTC. Translating gives CASSYGGGPYNEQFF.

The V and J genes are TRBV3-1 and TRBJ1-1; D gene uncertain. There are 13 residues in the CDR3. V gave up 4 bases and J gave up 1 base, with 7 bases separating them. From germline, CDR1 is LGHDT and CDR2 YNNKEL (reference sequence). The CDR3 loop reads CASSRRGNTEAFF. Here the CDR3 DNA reads TGTGCCAGCAGCCGACGAGGGAACACTGAAGCTTTCTTT.

This clonotype was picked up many times. The rearrangement joins TRBV27 to TRBJ1-5; the D gene is possibly TRBD1 (6 bases). CDR1 is MNHEY and CDR2 is SMNVEV in the germline V gene (reference sequence). V was clipped by 5 bases and J by 3 bases, with 11 bases between them. The CDR3 runs 14 residues. The DNA for the CDR3 is TGTGCCAGCAGTCCACAGGGCCCCAATCAGCCCCAGCATTTT. Its translation is CASSPQGPNQPQHF.

This clonotype was counted between two and nine times. The CDR3 is CASSFPPPRRGGKLFF. The CDR3 bases are TGTGCCAGCAGCTTTCCCCCTCCTCGTAGGGGCGGAAAACTGTTTTTT. This chain joins TRBV7-8 and TRBJ1-4, with D tentatively TRBD1 (5 bases). There are 16 residues in the CDR3. In germline, CDR1 is SGHVS, CDR2 FQNEAQ. V shed 3 bases and J shed 10 bases, with 21 bases lying between them.

The rearrangement joins TRBV28 to TRBJ2-7; 10 nucleotides line up with TRBD2. Germline values: CDR1 MDHEN, CDR2 SYDVKM. V lost 5 bases to trimming and J lost 2 bases; unmatched junction nucleotides: 15. The CDR3 is 18 amino acids. Here the CDR3 reads CASSPGHPGLAWAYEQYV. The CDR3 DNA sequence: TGTGCCAGCAGTCCGGGACATCCGGGACTAGCGTGGGCCTACGAGCAGTACGTC.